These 16 T cell receptor beta chains share one sample of origin, sequenced in a study of T cells in localized non-small cell lung cancer. Here immunoSEQ multiplex PCR was the method, and the copy in TCRdb shows in-frame clones only, minus some. The sample carries approximately 31,000 clones, 78% recorded once. Sequenced material: peripheral blood, taken before any cancer treatment. Every receptor here comes from an older male donor with stage II squamous cell lung carcinoma.

This CDR3 is CSTRKASGVHETQYF. CDR3 in DNA: TGCAGCACCCGAAAGGCCTCGGGAGTTCACGAGACCCAGTACTTC. This chain links TRBV29-1 with TRBJ2-5, with a weak D call TRBD2 (6 bases). This CDR3 spans 15 amino acids. CDR1 is SQVTM, CDR2 ANQGSEA, per germline. Trimming removed 8 bases from V and 5 bases from J, with 24 bases in between.

The chain couples TRBV19 to TRBJ1-1, with 8 bases identical to TRBD1. This CDR3 contains 18 residues. Looked up from germline, CDR1 is LNHDA and CDR2 is SQIVND (reference sequence). V lost 4 bases and J lost 4; bases outside the gene matches: 17. This CDR3 is CASSTPGRAGGTGTEAFF. Written as DNA, the CDR3 is TGTGCCAGTAGTACCCCCGGAAGGGCAGGGGGCACGGGCACTGAAGCTTTCTTT.

As regards this clone: An end of the junction does not agree with germline; a read error may underlie this. The CDR3 DNA is TGTGCCAGCAGCCCCCATAAGGGGACAGTATACTTC. Translated, it gives CASSPHKGTVYF. The chain carries TRBV11-1 and TRBJ1-2, with 7 positions matching TRBD1. Per germline, CDR1 SGHAT and CDR2 FQDESV (reference sequence). The length of the CDR3 is 12 residues.

The chain recombines TRBV6-1 with TRBJ2-7; 9 positions match TRBD2. The V segment lost 11 bases and the J segment 4 bases; nucleotides outside the gene matches: 6. Germline CDR1 and CDR2: MNHNS and SASEGT. The CDR3 is 12 amino acids. CDR3 in DNA: TGTGCCGTAGGAGCGGGGGGATACGAGCAGTACTTC. This translates into CAVGAGGYEQYF.

The chain has TRBV2 and TRBJ2-5; 9 nucleotides agree with TRBD2. Germline V gene lookup returns CDR1 SNHLY and CDR2 FYNNEI. V gave up 7 bases and J gave up 5 bases; unmatched junction bases: 8. CDR3 length: 14 residues. CDR3 residues: CASTPGLAGETQYF. The CDR3 region has the DNA TGTGCCAGCACCCCGGGACTAGCCGGTGAGACCCAGTACTTC.

The J gene is TRBJ1-3, the V gene TRBV7-6; D remains ambiguous. Germline values: CDR1 SGHVS, CDR2 FNYEAQ. Between the trimmed V and J ends, which lost 5 bases and 1 base, there was a span of 12 bases. The CDR3 sequence is 15 residues long. CDR3 region: CASSPTEGSGNTIYF. CDR3 bases: TGTGCCAGCAGCCCAACTGAAGGATCTGGAAACACCATATATTTT.

This chain connects TRBV7-2 to TRBJ1-1; D not resolved. The V gene's germline CDR1 is SGHTA and CDR2 FQGNSA. This CDR3 region has 15 residues. V lost 5 bases to trimming and J lost 1 base, with 14 bases between them. For the CDR3, the DNA is TGTGCCAGCAGCGTCCGTCAGCTCCCGAACACTGAAGCTTTCTTT. Protein sequence: CASSVRQLPNTEAFF.

The chain joins TRBV11-2 to TRBJ2-6; D is uncertain. This CDR3 has 15 amino acids. Trimming left V 4 bases short and J 2 bases short, with 9 bases between. Germline V gene lookup returns CDR1 SGHAT and CDR2 FQNNGV. The CDR3 DNA reads TGTGCCAGCAGCTCCCCACGTACTGGGGCCAACGTCCTGACTTTC. Amino acid sequence: CASSSPRTGANVLTF.

This chain connects TRBV19 to TRBJ2-7, with D perhaps assigned TRBD1 or TRBD2 (5 bases each). The CDR3 sequence is 15 residues long. Germline CDR1 LNHDA, CDR2 SQIVND (reference sequence). Trimming stripped 6 bases from V and 1 base from J, with 16 bases between. Here the CDR3 reads CASSLERGGSYEQYF. In DNA, the CDR3 is TGTGCCAGTAGCCTGGAGAGGGGTGGTTCCTACGAGCAGTACTTC.

The chain is built from TRBV27 and TRBJ1-5; a possible D gene is TRBD1 (6 bases). The V and J ends lost 11 bases and 3 bases respectively, with 17 bases between them. Germline V gives CDR1 MNHEY, CDR2 SMNVEV (reference sequence). There are 14 residues in the CDR3. The DNA for the CDR3 is TGTGCCTCCGGGACACCCGCTTCCAATCAGCCCCAGCATTTT. Protein sequence: CASGTPASNQPQHF.

The J gene is TRBJ2-7, the V gene TRBV5-6, with 7 bases lining up with TRBD1. Germline V gene data show CDR1 as SGHDT and CDR2 as YYEEEE. This CDR3 spans 14 amino acids. V lost 3 bases and J lost 0; bases outside the gene matches: 3. The CDR3 nucleotides are TGTGCCAGCAGCTGGGACAGAACCTCCTACGAGCAGTACTTC. Translating gives CASSWDRTSYEQYF.

The genes are TRBV19 and TRBJ2-2; a possible D gene is TRBD2 (6 bases). Germline V gene sequence: CDR1 LNHDA, CDR2 SQIVND (reference sequence). This CDR3 has 17 residues. The V gene lost 3 bases and the J gene lost 6 bases, with 20 bases spanning the gap. The CDR3 bases are TGTGCCAGTAGTATTTCCCCGGCTCACGGGAGCGCCGGGGAGCTGTTTTTT. Translating it yields CASSISPAHGSAGELFF.

The genes are TRBV7-2 and TRBJ2-3; 15 bases agree with TRBD2. V shed 4 bases, J shed 5 bases, and the junction held 4 bases outside the gene matches. Germline assignment: CDR1 SGHTA and CDR2 FQGNSA. This CDR3 region has 16 residues. As DNA, the CDR3 is TGTGCCAGCAGCTCCACGGGACTAGCGGGAGGAGATACGCAGTATTTT. Residues: CASSSTGLAGGDTQYF.

The chain employs TRBV7-8 and TRBJ2-7; D uncertain. Germline V gene lookup returns CDR1 SGHVS and CDR2 FQNEAQ. Trimming cost V 2 bases and J 3 bases, with 2 bases left between them. CDR3 length: 11 residues. The CDR3 region is CASSLNYEQYF. CDR3 nucleotides: TGTGCCAGCAGCTTAAACTACGAGCAGTACTTC.

V is TRBV5-4 and J is TRBJ1-2; weak D call: TRBD1 (5 bases). V was shortened by 2 bases and J by 2 bases, with 7 bases between the two germline ends. The CDR3 covers 13 residues. Germline values: CDR1 SGHNT, CDR2 YYREEE (reference sequence). CDR3 residues: CASSFSGNYGYTF. CDR3 sequence (DNA): TGTGCCAGCAGCTTTTCAGGGAACTATGGCTACACCTTC.

CDR3 residues: CASSRISGGAGYEQFF. The CDR3 nucleotides read TGTGCCAGCAGCAGAATTAGCGGGGGGGCCGGGTATGAGCAGTTCTTC. This chain links TRBV2 with TRBJ2-1; 11 nucleotides agree with TRBD2. The germline gives CDR1 SNHLY, CDR2 FYNNEI. V dropped 6 bases and J dropped 8; count of bases not matched to a gene: 12. This CDR3 region has 16 residues. Together with reference TRBV2 and TRBJ2-1, the CDR3 gives the full variable domain: EPEVTQTPSHQVTQMGQEVILRCVPISNHLYFYWYRQILGQKVEFLVSFYNNEISEKSEIFDDQFSVERPDGSNFTLKIRSTKLEDSAMYFCASSRISGGAGYEQFFGPGTRLTVL.